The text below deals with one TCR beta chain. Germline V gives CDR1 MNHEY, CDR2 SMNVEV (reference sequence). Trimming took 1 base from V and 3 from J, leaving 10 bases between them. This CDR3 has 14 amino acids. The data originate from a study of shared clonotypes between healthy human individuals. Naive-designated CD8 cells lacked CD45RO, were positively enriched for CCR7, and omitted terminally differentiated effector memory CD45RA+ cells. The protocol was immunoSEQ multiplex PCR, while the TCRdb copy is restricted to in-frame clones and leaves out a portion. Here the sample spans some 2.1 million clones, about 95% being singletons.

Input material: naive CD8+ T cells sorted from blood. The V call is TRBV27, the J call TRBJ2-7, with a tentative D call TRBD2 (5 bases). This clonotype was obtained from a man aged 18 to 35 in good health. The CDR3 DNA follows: TGTGCCAGCAGTTTATTGGGAGATCTCTACGAGCAGTACTTC. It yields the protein CASSLLGDLYEQYF.